This T cell receptor (beta chain) comes out of a study of cytomegalovirus exposure and HLA in healthy donors. The PCR used 60 Vbeta and 13 Jbeta primers. Sequenced by immunoSEQ multiplex PCR; TCRdb stores in-frame clones only, minus some. The top ten hold more than 2.5% of the sample, which has some 85,000 clones, approximately 83% seen once. V shed 1 base and J 4 bases; nucleotides not matched to a gene: 10. The CDR3 spans 17 residues. The germline CDR1 and CDR2 sequences are LGHNA and YSLEER. The specimen sequenced was PBMCs. This receptor was taken from a man aged 35 to 55 in good health and CMV-seronegative. The rearrangement uses TRBV4-3 and TRBJ2-7, with 10 bases aligning to TRBD2. The CDR3 coding sequence is TGCGCCAGCAGCCAAGGGCCGCAGGGACTAGCGACTTACGAGCAGTACTTC. It is translated as CASSQGPQGLATYEQYF.